The clone carrying this T cell receptor (beta chain) was seen repeatedly, ten times or more. Its target is unknown. To make TCR beta libraries, researchers used iRepertoire HTBI primers and Arm-PCR of CDR3 regions. TCRdb reprocessed the multiplex PCR reads via MiXCR and lists one record per CDR3 protein. Of over 350,000 distinct CDR3 sequences detected, about 14% appear once; the ten largest clones hold roughly 18%. The time point denotes: newly diagnosed GD, antithyroid drugs for less than 3 months. Isolated PBMC RNA provided the starting material for the TCR library. EDTA tubes collected nine milliliters of peripheral blood. The data originate from a study of regulatory T cells in long-lasting Graves disease. Broader study findings: Not thyroid tissue but only peripheral blood was studied.

These data were also reused for a study on T cells in Graves' hyperthyroidism and ophthalmopathy. That paper states: Most expanded thyroid clonotypes above 0.001 also appeared in blood.

The clonotype originates from a woman in her forties or fifties with Graves disease. Source: peripheral blood mononuclear cells (PBMCs), taken at new diagnosis, from a patient treated with antithyroid drugs.

The CDR3 DNA reads TGTGCCAGTAGTATGTGGCAGGGGATTTCCTCGGGCAATCAGCCCCAGCATTTT. It yields the protein CASSMWQGISSGNQPQHF. The chain carries TRBV19 and TRBJ1-5; a weak D match, TRBD1 (6 bases). The germline CDR1 and CDR2 sequences are LNHDA and SQIVND (reference sequence). V was trimmed by 3 bases and J by 2 bases, leaving 20 bases between them. The CDR3 sequence is 18 residues long.